These 9 T cell receptor beta chains came from one sample sequenced in a study of T cell changes during pregnancy in multiple sclerosis. This table comes from immunoSEQ multiplex PCR, and its TCRdb copy is limited to in-frame clones, with some not included. The repertoire has 20,000 to 25,000 clones, around 90% of them found once; the top ten carry 0.65% to 0.85%. The material sequenced was CD4+ T cells from peripheral blood mononuclear cells, taken in the third trimester of pregnancy. These receptors came from a female donor with multiple sclerosis, enrolled in a pregnancy study.

This chain connects TRBV5-1 to TRBJ1-2, with D tentatively TRBD1 (6 bases). There are 12 residues in the CDR3. Germline values: CDR1 SGHRS, CDR2 YFSETQ. Trimming cost V 6 bases and J 4 bases, with 10 bases left between them. CDR3 in DNA: TGCGCCAGCAACGCACAGGGCTATGGCTACACCTTC. The encoded protein is CASNAQGYGYTF.

V is TRBV19 and J is TRBJ2-7; 13 nucleotides align to TRBD2. Germline V gene lookup returns CDR1 LNHDA and CDR2 SQIVND (reference sequence). The trim removed 2 bases at V and 2 bases at J, leaving 9 bases unmatched. CDR3 length equals 18 residues. The CDR3 region is CASSIPGTSGIQAYEQYF. CDR3 nucleotide sequence: TGTGCCAGTAGTATACCCGGGACTAGCGGGATTCAAGCCTACGAGCAGTACTTC. Full variable domain (outside the CDR3, taken from reference TRBV19 and TRBJ2-7): DGGITQSPKYLFRKEGQNVTLSCEQNLNHDAMYWYRQDPGQGLRLIYYSQIVNDFQKGDIAEGYSVSREKKESFPLTVTSAQKNPTAFYLCASSIPGTSGIQAYEQYFGPGTRLTVT.

The genes are TRBV5-1 and TRBJ2-3; tentatively, D is TRBD1 (5 bases). This CDR3 spans 16 amino acids. Germline-derived CDR1 and CDR2 are SGHRS and YFSETQ. V dropped 0 bases and J dropped 0 bases, with 11 bases sitting between them. The CDR3 DNA sequence: TGCGCCAGCAGCTTGGTCCCCCCAGGGAGCACAGATACGCAGTATTTT. This translates into CASSLVPPGSTDTQYF.

The chain links TRBV2 to TRBJ1-6; D is unresolved. The V gene lost 11 bases and the J gene lost 0 bases, with 14 bases spanning the gap. The CDR3 extends over 15 amino acids. In germline, CDR1 is SNHLY, CDR2 FYNNEI. In DNA form, the CDR3 reads TGTGCCGGTAGACTCCTCAGCTCCTATAATTCACCCCTCCACTTT. Residues: CAGRLLSSYNSPLHF.

The chain joins TRBV11-3 to TRBJ2-2; D call uncertain. The V gene lost 2 bases and the J gene lost 3 bases, with 7 bases spanning the gap. Per germline, CDR1 SGHNT and CDR2 YENEEA. This CDR3 is 14 amino acids long. The CDR3 region has the DNA TGTGCCAGCAGCTTAACAACCTACACCGGGGAGCTGTTTTTT. Amino acids: CASSLTTYTGELFF.

CDR3: CASSATSSGELFF. The DNA for the CDR3 is TGTGCCAGTAGTGCCACTAGTTCCGGGGAGCTGTTTTTT. The rearrangement uses TRBV19 and TRBJ2-2, with D perhaps matching TRBD2 (5 bases). The V gene lost 5 bases and the J gene lost 6 bases, with 10 bases spanning the gap. Germline V CDR1 and CDR2: LNHDA, SQIVND (reference sequence). There are 13 residues in the CDR3.

The gene calls are TRBV19 and TRBJ2-7; 12 nucleotides match TRBD1. The CDR3 length is 16 residues. The V and J ends lost 3 bases and 6 bases, in that order; junction bases with no gene match: 9. CDR1 and CDR2 (germline): LNHDA, SQIVND (reference sequence). The CDR3 sequence: CASSIARGQGAREQYF. The CDR3 coding sequence is TGTGCCAGTAGTATCGCAAGGGGACAGGGGGCGCGCGAGCAGTACTTC.

The chain is built from TRBV7-6 and TRBJ1-4; possible D gene TRBD1, 6 bases. V was cut by 5 bases and J by 6 bases, with 19 bases left in between. This CDR3 has 16 amino acids. Germline lookup yields CDR1 SGHVS and CDR2 FNYEAQ. The CDR3 DNA reads TGTGCCAGCAGCCTCTCACACAGGGTCAGCGATGAAAAACTGTTTTTT. It is translated as CASSLSHRVSDEKLFF.

This clone was observed once. The V gene is TRBV9, the J gene TRBJ1-2; D is ambiguous. The V end lost 0 bases, the J end lost 8 bases, and 14 bases lay between the germline ends. This CDR3 has 14 residues. CDR1 and CDR2 from the germline V gene are SGDLS and YYNGEE. CDR3 nucleotides: TGTGCCAGCAGCGTAGGACAAACTCCCCGCGGCTACACCTTC. It yields the protein CASSVGQTPRGYTF. Full variable domain (remainder filled in from reference TRBV9 and TRBJ1-2): DSGVTQTPKHLITATGQRVTLRCSPRSGDLSVYWYQQSLDQGLQFLIQYYNGEERAKGNILERFSAQQFPDLHSELNLSSLELGDSALYFCASSVGQTPRGYTFGSGTRLTVV.